This T cell receptor beta chain was sequenced for a study of T-cell reconstitution after alpha-beta-depleted transplantation in children (dated by TCRdb to about 2016). Broadly, across the study: Using TCR repertoire profiling, the study quantitatively followed how T-cell immune reconstitution unfolded in children after TCRalphabeta/CD19-depleted allogeneic hematopoietic cell transplantation. General findings and caveats noted by the study authors: In some patients, high TCRbeta diversity at day 60 was attributed to recipient T cells and intrathymic progenitors that had survived conditioning. About two months after transplant, the apparently early recovery of alphabetaT-cell counts reportedly depended on just several hundred clones that had expanded rapidly and came from non-depleted graft cells. Over the following months the frequencies of hyperexpanded clones went down, and after one year T-cell counts and TCRbeta diversity were mostly credited to newly produced T cells.

Taken with the paper, the label for treatment or condition translates to: allogeneic hematopoietic cell transplantation with graft depleted of TCRalphabeta T cells and CD19 B cells. TCRalphabeta/CD19-depleted allogeneic hematopoietic cell grafts were given to the transplant recipients, all of whom were children. Worth noting for this clonotype: There is no known antigen for this receptor. Nothing much larger sits one base from this clone, and base qualities are not available.

Library preparation employed PCR. Sequencing instrument: Illumina HiSeq 2500. TCR libraries were prepared with molecular barcoding, using unique molecular identifiers to normalize TCRbeta repertoire quantification. The public reads were quality trimmed at Q25 with fastp and then assembled into clones with MiXCR by TCRdb, keeping productive beta chains. Entries that share a CDR3 protein sequence are merged under the most common genes and DNA. A total of just under 350,000 distinct CDR3 sequences appear in this sample, 15% to 20% of them only once. The leading ten clones occupy approximately 44% of the sample. The sequence was obtained from a male patient aged 2 to 10 who had a stem cell transplant for acute lymphoblastic leukemia, so the T cells may come from the graft donor. The material was PBMCs, mostly from graft donor cells, obtained 360 days after TCRalphabeta/CD19-depleted stem cell transplant.

This receptor has the CDR3 CASSLAAGPEQYF. Read as DNA, the sequence is TGTGCCAGCAGCTTAGCGGCGGGGCCCGAGCAGTACTTC. The chain links TRBV7-2 with TRBJ2-7, with a tentative D gene TRBD2 over 6 matching bases. Between the V and J ends, shortened by 0 bases and 6 bases respectively, the junction contains 9 bases. From the cysteine up to the phenylalanine, the CDR3 has a length of 13 residues. Only the CDR3 region is kept as DNA, spanning 39 bases read in frame from base 1. The germline V gene encodes CDR1 SGHTA and CDR2 FQGNSA. With the portions outside the CDR3 filled from the reference TRBV7-2 and TRBJ2-7 genes, the complete variable region becomes GAGVSQSPSNKVTEKGKDVELRCDPISGHTALYWYRQSLGQGLEFLIYFQGNSAPDKSGLPSDRFSAERTGGSVSTLTIQRTQQEDSAVYLCASSLAAGPEQYFGPGTRLTVT.